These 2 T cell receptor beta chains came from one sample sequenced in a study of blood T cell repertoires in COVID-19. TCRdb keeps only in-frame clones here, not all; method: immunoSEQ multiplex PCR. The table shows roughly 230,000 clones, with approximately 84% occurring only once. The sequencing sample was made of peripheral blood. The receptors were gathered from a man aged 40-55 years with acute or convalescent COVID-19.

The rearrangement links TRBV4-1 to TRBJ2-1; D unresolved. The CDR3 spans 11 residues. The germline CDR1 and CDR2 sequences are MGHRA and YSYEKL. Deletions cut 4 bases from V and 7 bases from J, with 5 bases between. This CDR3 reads CASSLRNEQFF. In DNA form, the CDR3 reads TGCGCCAGCAGCCTCAGAAATGAGCAGTTCTTC.

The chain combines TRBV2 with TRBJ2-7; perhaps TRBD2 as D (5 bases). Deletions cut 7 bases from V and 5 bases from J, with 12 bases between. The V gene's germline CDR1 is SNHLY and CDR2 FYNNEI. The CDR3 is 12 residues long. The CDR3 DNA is TGTGCCAGCAATGGCAGGCGGGACGAGCAGTACTTC. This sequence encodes CASNGRRDEQYF.